A selection of T cell receptor beta chains follows, all from one sample in a study of T-cell memory formation after mild COVID-19. From the 5' RACE reads, TCRdb called clonotypes with MiXCR, one entry per CDR3 protein. The data contain about 100,000 distinct CDR3 sequences, over 8.5% of them singletons. The sequenced sample was PBMCs or a T cell subset sorted from them (not recorded which). These receptors came from a man aged 18-30 years who had mild COVID-19 (a few samples of this study predate the infection). Cell type and time point are not known. CDR3s include the opening cysteine and the closing phenylalanine or tryptophan. The D gene is left open where the match is weak. Size values are once, few and many counts, or a class for expanded clones, and some rows have none.

clone_size j_call d_call v_call cdr3_aa cdr3_nt
many TRBJ1-5 . TRBV4-1 CASSLDSRQPQHF TGCGCCAGCAGCCTAGATTCCAGGCAGCCCCAGCATTTT
. TRBJ1-1 TRBD1 TRBV4-3 CASSHTGGPEAFF TGCGCCAGCAGCCACACAGGGGGCCCTGAAGCTTTCTTT
. TRBJ1-2 . TRBV7-8 CASSQLGRKDGYTF TGTGCCAGCAGCCAGTTGGGCAGGAAGGATGGCTACACCTTC
many TRBJ2-3 TRBD2 TRBV4-2 CASSHVSGGAETDTQYF TGTGCCAGCAGCCACGTAAGCGGGGGGGCCGAGACAGATACGCAGTATTTT
many TRBJ1-6 TRBD1 TRBV7-9 CASSLTGGGSPLHF TGTGCCAGCAGCTTGACAGGGGGAGGGTCACCCCTCCACTTT
. TRBJ1-5 . TRBV6-6 CASSYLAGTVSNQPQHF TGTGCCAGCAGTTACTTGGCCGGGACGGTCAGCAATCAGCCCCAGCATTTT
. TRBJ2-2 . TRBV4-2 CASSQDKDWGAGELFF TGTGCCAGCAGCCAAGATAAAGATTGGGGGGCCGGGGAGCTGTTTTTT
few TRBJ1-3 . TRBV4-2 CASSQEHGTFSGNTIYF TGTGCCAGCAGCCAAGAACACGGGACATTCTCTGGAAACACCATATATTTT
. TRBJ1-2 . TRBV11-2 CASSPPRAGVSGYTF TGTGCCAGCAGCCCGCCCCGAGCAGGGGTAAGCGGCTACACCTTC
. TRBJ2-7 TRBD1 TRBV27 CASTRTGAVEQYF TGTGCCAGCACCAGGACAGGGGCGGTCGAGCAGTACTTC
. TRBJ2-2 . TRBV7-9 CASTQANTGELFF TGTGCCAGCACTCAGGCCAACACCGGGGAGCTGTTTTTT
. TRBJ1-1 . TRBV18 CASSPSHLTGREAFF TGTGCCAGCTCACCATCCCACTTAACAGGGCGAGAAGCTTTCTTT
few TRBJ1-6 TRBD1 TRBV4-3 CASSQLGARDRVNSPLHF TGCGCCAGCAGCCAACTAGGGGCTCGGGACAGGGTTAATTCACCCCTCCACTTT
few TRBJ2-7 . TRBV6-2/TRBV6-3 CASSYRQPYEQYF TGTGCCAGCAGTTACCGGCAGCCGTACGAGCAGTACTTC
few TRBJ2-1 . TRBV15 CATRGDPGGEQFF TGTGCCACCAGGGGGGATCCCGGCGGTGAGCAGTTCTTC
many TRBJ2-2 . TRBV27 CASSSNTGELFF TGTGCCAGCAGTTCTAACACCGGGGAGCTGTTTTTT
. TRBJ2-7 . TRBV12-3/TRBV12-4 CASSFDSYEQYF TGTGCCAGCAGTTTTGACTCCTACGAGCAGTACTTC
. TRBJ2-1 . TRBV3-1 CASSQDSGSSYNEQFF TGTGCCAGCAGCCAAGATTCAGGTAGCTCCTACAATGAGCAGTTCTTC
few TRBJ2-2 . TRBV7-8 CASSLRAADTGELFF TGTGCCAGCAGCTTAAGGGCAGCGGACACCGGGGAGCTGTTTTTT
. TRBJ2-2 TRBD1 TRBV7-3 CASSPTGSNTGELFF TGTGCCAGCAGTCCGACAGGGTCGAACACCGGGGAGCTGTTTTTT
. TRBJ2-5 . TRBV7-9 CASSHDTYQETQYF TGTGCCAGCAGCCACGACACGTACCAAGAGACCCAGTACTTC
. TRBJ2-7 . TRBV11-2 CASSLVSGYEQYF TGTGCCAGCAGCTTAGTATCGGGGTACGAGCAGTACTTC
few TRBJ1-3 . TRBV20-1 CSAKGSGNTIYF TGCAGTGCTAAGGGCTCTGGAAACACCATATATTTT
few TRBJ2-3 . TRBV4-3 CASSQEAQGRDTQYF TGCGCCAGCAGCCAAGAGGCCCAGGGGAGGGATACGCAGTATTTT
. TRBJ1-1 . TRBV5-1 CASSLLRTGLTEAFF TGCGCCAGCAGCTTGCTGCGCACAGGGCTCACTGAAGCTTTCTTT
few TRBJ2-5 TRBD2 TRBV11-2 CASTRRLAGNQETQYF TGTGCCAGCACCCGGCGGTTAGCGGGGAACCAAGAGACCCAGTACTTC
few TRBJ2-3 TRBD1 TRBV9 CASSAMTGLDTQYF TGTGCCAGCAGCGCAATGACAGGGTTGGATACGCAGTATTTT
. TRBJ2-1 TRBD1 TRBV19 CASSIGSGTGSFF TGTGCCAGTAGTATTGGCTCCGGGACAGGGTCGTTCTTC
. TRBJ1-1 . TRBV5-1 CASSLDPNTEAFF TGCGCCAGCAGCTTAGACCCGAACACTGAAGCTTTCTTT
few TRBJ2-5 TRBD1 TRBV7-6 CASRTGEIETQYF TGTGCCAGCAGGACAGGGGAGATCGAGACCCAGTACTTC
. TRBJ2-2 . TRBV4-3 CASSQDGWSDGELFF TGCGCCAGCAGCCAGGACGGATGGTCGGACGGGGAGCTGTTTTTT
few TRBJ1-4 . TRBV28 CASSFRQSPLPTNEKLFF TGTGCCAGCAGTTTCAGACAGTCCCCGCTTCCAACTAATGAAAAACTGTTTTTT
few TRBJ2-3 . TRBV7-9 CASSPDAFTDTQYF TGTGCCAGCAGCCCCGACGCCTTCACAGATACGCAGTATTTT
. TRBJ1-2 . TRBV7-2 CASSFMGGLGGTNYGYTF TGTGCCAGCAGCTTTATGGGTGGACTCGGGGGGACAAACTATGGCTACACCTTC
few TRBJ1-2 TRBD1 TRBV3-1 CASSQDRDSYGYTF TGTGCCAGCAGCCAAGACCGGGACAGCTATGGCTACACCTTC
. TRBJ1-5 . TRBV7-9 CASSQGNWGNQPQHF TGTGCCAGCAGCCAGGGAAATTGGGGCAATCAGCCCCAGCATTTT
few TRBJ2-3 . TRBV4-1 CASSPRFPQGSTDTQYF TGCGCCAGCAGCCCTCGCTTCCCTCAGGGGAGCACAGATACGCAGTATTTT
few TRBJ1-1 TRBD1 TRBV12-3/TRBV12-4 CASTEGTVNTEAFF TGTGCCAGCACCGAAGGGACAGTGAACACTGAAGCTTTCTTT
. TRBJ2-3 . TRBV5-6 CASSTGEAQYF TGTGCCAGCAGCACAGGGGAGGCGCAGTATTTT
. TRBJ2-4 . TRBV18 CASSPKWSLAKNIQYF TGTGCCAGCTCACCCAAGTGGAGTCTAGCCAAAAACATTCAGTACTTC
few TRBJ2-5 . TRBV28 CASSLSPGTQYF TGTGCCAGCAGCCTGAGCCCCGGGACCCAGTACTTC
. TRBJ1-4 . TRBV4-3 CASSQGGSRGKLFF TGCGCCAGCAGCCAAGGGGGCAGCCGGGGAAAACTGTTTTTT
. TRBJ2-1 TRBD2 TRBV12-3/TRBV12-4 CASSLGLGVYNEQFF TGTGCCAGCAGTTTGGGACTAGGGGTCTACAATGAGCAGTTCTTC
. TRBJ2-5 . TRBV7-2 CASSRGTGETQYF TGTGCCAGCAGCAGGGGTACGGGGGAGACCCAGTACTTC
few TRBJ2-7 . TRBV10-2 CASSAVSGLPYEQYF TGCGCCAGCAGTGCTGTTTCCGGCCTGCCCTACGAGCAGTACTTC
few TRBJ1-1 . TRBV30 CAWTEDTEAFF TGTGCCTGGACCGAGGACACTGAAGCTTTCTTT
few TRBJ2-1 TRBD1 TRBV11-3 CASSLESGGIYNEQFF TGTGCCAGCAGCTTAGAGTCAGGGGGCATCTACAATGAGCAGTTCTTC
. TRBJ1-1 . TRBV7-8 CASSLSGAVNTEAFF TGTGCCAGCAGCTTATCGGGGGCGGTGAACACTGAAGCTTTCTTT